Below are 12 T cell receptor beta chains sequenced from a single sample in a study of blood T cell repertoires in COVID-19. Generated by immunoSEQ multiplex PCR, the TCRdb table keeps only in-frame clones and is missing some. The data contain under 250,000 clones, approximately 86% of them singletons. Sequencing was done on a sample of peripheral blood. Receptors originate from a man at least 80 years old with acute or convalescent COVID-19.

V usage is TRBV19 and J usage is TRBJ2-3; D unresolved. The germline V gene encodes CDR1 LNHDA and CDR2 SQIVND (reference sequence). The CDR3 is made up of 15 amino acids. Trimming took 4 bases from V and 2 from J, leaving 13 bases between them. CDR3 nucleotides: TGTGCCAGTAGTACGGCGGAACTAAACACAGATACGCAGTATTTT. Amino acids: CASSTAELNTDTQYF.

The rearrangement links TRBV3-1 (or the pseudogene TRBV3-2) to TRBJ1-3, with 7 positions matching TRBD1. The CDR3 has 14 amino acids. Germline lookup yields CDR1 LGHDT and CDR2 YNNKEL (reference sequence). With 4 bases clipped from V and 5 bases from J, the junction kept 5 bases outside the gene matches. In DNA form, the CDR3 reads TGTGCCAGCAGCCCCCGGACAGGACGAAACACCATATATTTT. Translation gives CASSPRTGRNTIYF.

The chain combines TRBV7-2 with TRBJ2-5; 9 nucleotides align to TRBD2. Trimming at V came to 1 base and at J to 4 bases, leaving 4 bases not matched to a gene. The CDR3 contains 15 residues. In germline, CDR1 is SGHTA, CDR2 FQGNSA. This CDR3 is CASSLVKAGGETQYF. CDR3 coding DNA: TGTGCCAGCAGCTTAGTAAAAGCGGGAGGAGAGACCCAGTACTTC. The entire variable domain, with the rest obtained from reference TRBV7-2 and TRBJ2-5, is as follows: GAGVSQSPSNKVTEKGKDVELRCDPISGHTALYWYRQSLGQGLEFLIYFQGNSAPDKSGLPSDRFSAERTGGSVSTLTIQRTQQEDSAVYLCASSLVKAGGETQYFGPGTRLLVL.

The gene calls are TRBV29-1 and TRBJ2-1, with TRBD1 as a possible D gene (5 bases). With 7 bases removed from V and 1 base from J, the gap between germline ends came to 11 bases. Germline loops: CDR1 SQVTM, CDR2 ANQGSEA. This CDR3 contains 13 residues. The CDR3 DNA reads as TGCAGCGCTTCCAGGGTGTCCTACAATGAGCAGTTCTTC. Amino acid sequence: CSASRVSYNEQFF.

CDR3 in DNA: TGCGCCAGCAGCCGGGACAGGGGAACAAGTACAACTGGAAACACCATATATTTT. Its translation: CASSRDRGTSTTGNTIYF. The chain carries TRBV5-1 and TRBJ1-3; 10 bases are a match to TRBD1. This CDR3 has 18 amino acids. Germline CDR1 reads SGHRS; CDR2 reads YFSETQ. V was pared by 4 bases and J by 2 bases, with 12 bases of the junction left unmatched. The full variable domain, completed using reference TRBV5-1 and TRBJ1-3, is KAGVTQTPRYLIKTRGQQVTLSCSPISGHRSVSWYQQTPGQGLQFLFEYFSETQRNKGNFPGRFSGRQFSNSRSEMNVSTLELGDSALYLCASSRDRGTSTTGNTIYFGEGSWLTVV.

V usage is TRBV6-2 or TRBV6-3 and J usage is TRBJ1-1; D may be TRBD1 (5 bases). The length of the CDR3 is 14 residues. Deletions cut 2 bases from V and 1 base from J, with 8 bases between. Germline CDR1 and CDR2: MNHEY and SVGEGT. The CDR3 spells CASSYVQENTEAFF. The CDR3 DNA sequence: TGTGCCAGCAGTTACGTACAGGAGAACACTGAAGCTTTCTTT.

The chain carries TRBV7-3 and TRBJ2-3, with 13 bases that match TRBD2. The trim removed 5 bases at V and 10 bases at J, leaving 15 bases unmatched. The CDR3 contains 17 residues. Germline V gene lookup returns CDR1 SGHTA and CDR2 FQGTGA. The DNA for the CDR3 is TGTGCCAGCAGCCCCAGGGGACTAGCGGGATGGGGCGGAGCGCAGTATTTT. It is translated as CASSPRGLAGWGGAQYF.

The chain couples TRBV11-2 to TRBJ1-5; 8 nucleotides line up with TRBD1. This CDR3 comprises 15 residues. Germline trimming cut 5 bases from V and 4 bases from J; bases unmatched to any gene: 7. Germline V gives CDR1 SGHAT, CDR2 FQNNGV. CDR3 in amino acids: CASSTGQGGNQPQHF. The CDR3 nucleotides are TGTGCCAGCAGCACCGGACAGGGTGGGAATCAGCCCCAGCATTTT.

By proportion, this clone is medium-sized (0.01 to 0.1%). The CDR3 nucleotides read TGTGCCACCAGCCGACAGGGGAAAAAACAAGAGACCCAGTACTTC. This gives the protein CATSRQGKKQETQYF. The chain combines TRBV15 with TRBJ2-5, with 8 positions matching TRBD1. In germline, CDR1 is LNHNV, CDR2 YYDKDF (reference sequence). This CDR3 has 15 amino acids. J lost 2 bases, V lost 5 bases, and 7 bases had no gene match.

This chain connects TRBV19 to TRBJ1-1; D gene ambiguous. CDR3 length equals 13 residues. Trimming left V 1 base short and J 0 bases short, with 3 bases between. Germline V gene sequence: CDR1 LNHDA, CDR2 SQIVND (reference sequence). For the CDR3, the DNA is TGTGCCAGTAGTATAGGAGTGAACACTGAAGCTTTCTTT. Amino acids: CASSIGVNTEAFF.

The chain has TRBV18 and TRBJ1-4; tentative D call: TRBD1 (6 bases). Per germline, CDR1 KGHSH and CDR2 LQKENI. This CDR3 spans 15 amino acids. The V gene lost 3 bases and the J gene lost 6 bases, with 14 bases spanning the gap. CDR3 bases: TGTGCCAGCTCACCGACGGGGGGGCTGCATGAAAAACTGTTTTTT. It is translated as CASSPTGGLHEKLFF.

The chain links TRBV15 to TRBJ2-2, with TRBD1 as a possible D gene (5 bases). Germline lookup yields CDR1 LNHNV and CDR2 YYDKDF (reference sequence). This CDR3 spans 14 amino acids. Trimming removed 5 bases at V and 0 bases at J, with 7 bases between. The CDR3 nucleotides read TGTGCCACCAGCGTAGGGGCGAACACCGGGGAGCTGTTTTTT. Amino acids: CATSVGANTGELFF.